This TCR beta chain was observed in a study of T cell responses to AZD1222 COVID-19 vaccine. Study-level findings and limits: Spike was spanned by vaccine-associated CD4 TCRs, which were dominant at 160-218 and 743-854. Spike-specific TCR depth and breadth grew after two AZD1222 doses.

Trimming left V 3 bases short and J 0 bases short, with 12 bases between. The CDR3 contains 16 residues. Germline V gives CDR1 LNHDA, CDR2 SQIVND (reference sequence). This table comes from immunoSEQ multiplex PCR, and its TCRdb copy is limited to in-frame clones, with some not included. Of 90,000 to 95,000 clones listed, 86% are singletons. Regarding this clone: Its antigen remains unknown.

This sequence was found in an adult in good health. The specimen was peripheral blood, collected on day 0 of AZD1222 vaccination. V and J are TRBV19 and TRBJ1-3, with a tentative D call TRBD1 (6 bases). In DNA form, the CDR3 reads TGTGCCAGTAGTATCAATCCAGGGGTCTCTGGAAACACCATATATTTT. It translates to CASSINPGVSGNTIYF. Full variable domain (rest looked up from reference TRBV19 and TRBJ1-3): DGGITQSPKYLFRKEGQNVTLSCEQNLNHDAMYWYRQDPGQGLRLIYYSQIVNDFQKGDIAEGYSVSREKKESFPLTVTSAQKNPTAFYLCASSINPGVSGNTIYFGEGSWLTVV.